This TCR beta chain stems from a study of control samples from healthy donors and cancer patients. Sequenced by immunoSEQ multiplex PCR; TCRdb stores in-frame clones only, minus some. In the table there are 80,000 or so clones, around 94% of which are singletons. Germline V CDR1 and CDR2: SGHNT, YYREEE (reference sequence). This CDR3 has 15 residues. V was pared by 0 bases and J by 5 bases, with 0 bases of the junction left unmatched. The receptor comes from a woman aged 40 to 55 in good health. The sample taken for sequencing was blood. V gene TRBV5-4 combines with J gene TRBJ2-2, with TRBD2 matching over 11 bases. CDR3 protein: CASSLGLAGTGELFF. The CDR3 DNA sequence: TGTGCCAGCAGCTTGGGACTAGCGGGAACCGGGGAGCTGTTTTTT.